This T cell receptor beta chain is drawn from a study of T cell responses to AZD1222 COVID-19 vaccine. V lost 1 base to trimming and J lost 2 bases, with 5 bases between them. The CDR3 contains 14 residues. Germline lookup yields CDR1 SNHLY and CDR2 FYNNEI. Clones were read by immunoSEQ multiplex PCR, and TCRdb kept only the in-frame ones, dropping some. The sample has about 110,000 clones, 86% seen once. The sequencing used peripheral blood, collected on day 0 of AZD1222 vaccination. This clonotype originated in an adult in good health. The genes are TRBV2 and TRBJ2-2; D unresolved. This CDR3 is CASSEVGNTGELFF. CDR3 DNA sequence: TGTGCCAGCAGTGAAGTGGGAAACACCGGGGAGCTGTTTTTT.